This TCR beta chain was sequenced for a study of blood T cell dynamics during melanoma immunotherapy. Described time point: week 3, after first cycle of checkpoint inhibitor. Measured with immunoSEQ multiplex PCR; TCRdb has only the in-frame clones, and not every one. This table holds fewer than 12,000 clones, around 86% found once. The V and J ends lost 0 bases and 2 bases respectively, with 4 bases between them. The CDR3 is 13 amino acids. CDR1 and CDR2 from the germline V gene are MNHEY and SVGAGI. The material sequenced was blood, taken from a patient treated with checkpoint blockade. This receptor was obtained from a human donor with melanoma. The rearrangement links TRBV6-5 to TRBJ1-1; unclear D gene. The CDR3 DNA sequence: TGTGCCAGCAGTTACTCGAAAAACACTGAAGCTTTCTTT. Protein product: CASSYSKNTEAFF.